These 6 T cell receptor beta chains were all obtained from the same sample, sequenced in a study of cytomegalovirus exposure and HLA in healthy donors. Researchers ran the PCR with 60 Vbeta and 13 Jbeta primers. Assay: immunoSEQ multiplex PCR; the TCRdb copy retains only in-frame clones and omits some. Of 95,000 to 150,000 clones in the sample, roughly 74% are singletons; the top ten hold around 4.2%. The sequencing sample was made of PBMCs. The receptors derive from a woman in her forties or fifties in good health and CMV-seropositive.

This chain connects TRBV7-9 to TRBJ1-4; 8 nucleotides agree with TRBD1. The CDR3 is made up of 14 amino acids. With V trimmed by 5 bases and J by 5 bases, 4 bases remained unmatched. The germline gives CDR1 SEHNR, CDR2 FQNEAQ (reference sequence). This chain's CDR3 is CASSPDRGNEKLFF. CDR3 in DNA: TGTGCCAGCAGCCCCGACAGGGGCAATGAAAAACTGTTTTTT.

This clone was counted a few times. The CDR3 region is CSVIGLAGGKDRYF. The CDR3 DNA reads TGCAGCGTGATCGGACTAGCGGGGGGGAAGGACCGTTATTTT. The chain has TRBV29-1 and TRBJ2-3; 15 bases agree with TRBD2. The V gene's germline CDR1 is SQVTM and CDR2 ANQGSEA. V shed 6 bases and J 15 bases; nucleotides not matched to a gene: 13. The CDR3 has 14 residues.

This clone was counted ten times or more. The J gene is TRBJ2-7, the V gene TRBV2; a weak D match, TRBD1 (6 bases). The germline gives CDR1 SNHLY, CDR2 FYNNEI. The CDR3 runs 13 residues. Trimming left V 4 bases short and J 3 bases short, with 10 bases between. The CDR3 spells CASSVQGNYEQYF. In DNA, the CDR3 is TGTGCCAGCAGTGTACAGGGAAACTACGAGCAGTACTTC. Together with reference TRBV2 and TRBJ2-7, the CDR3 gives the full variable domain: EPEVTQTPSHQVTQMGQEVILRCVPISNHLYFYWYRQILGQKVEFLVSFYNNEISEKSEIFDDQFSVERPDGSNFTLKIRSTKLEDSAMYFCASSVQGNYEQYFGPGTRLTVT.

The J gene is TRBJ1-5, the V gene TRBV18, with D unclear. The length of the CDR3 is 16 residues. Trimming removed 3 bases from V and 3 bases from J, with 15 bases in between. Germline lookup yields CDR1 KGHSH and CDR2 LQKENI. The CDR3 sequence: CASSPSEGLINQPQHF. The CDR3 bases are TGTGCCAGCTCACCGTCAGAGGGCCTCATCAATCAGCCCCAGCATTTT.

The chain has TRBV27 and TRBJ2-3, with 8 positions matching TRBD2. CDR3 size: 15 residues. V lost 4 bases to trimming and J lost 1 base; unmatched junction nucleotides: 4. Germline assignment: CDR1 MNHEY and CDR2 SMNVEV (reference sequence). The CDR3 reads CASSSTGLGTDTQYF. The CDR3 DNA follows: TGTGCCAGCAGTTCAACGGGACTAGGCACAGATACGCAGTATTTT.

The chain combines TRBV6-1 with TRBJ1-5; D ambiguous. V lost 8 bases to trimming and J lost 6 bases, with 14 bases between them. Per germline, CDR1 MNHNS and CDR2 SASEGT. The CDR3 loop spans 13 amino acids. The DNA of the CDR3 is TGTGCCAGCGCGTCTGTCGGTGCTCAGCCCCAGCATTTT. Protein sequence: CASASVGAQPQHF.